Sequencing of this TCR beta chain was carried out in a study of cytomegalovirus exposure and HLA in healthy donors. PCR was performed using 60 Vbeta and 13 Jbeta primers. Only in-frame clones appear in the TCRdb table, and some are missing; sequencing was by immunoSEQ multiplex PCR. The sample shows some 250,000 clones, roughly 87% of them seen only once. This receptor was obtained from a woman between 35 and 50 years old in good health and CMV-seropositive. Sequenced input: PBMCs.

CDR3 protein: CASSLQWTASPEAFF. CDR3 DNA: TGTGCCAGCAGCCTGCAGTGGACAGCTAGTCCTGAAGCTTTCTTT. The chain carries TRBV7-2 and TRBJ1-1; the D gene is possibly TRBD1 (6 bases). V lost 5 bases, J lost 6 bases, and 19 bases lay in between. The germline CDR1 and CDR2 sequences are SGHTA and FQGNSA. There are 15 residues in the CDR3.